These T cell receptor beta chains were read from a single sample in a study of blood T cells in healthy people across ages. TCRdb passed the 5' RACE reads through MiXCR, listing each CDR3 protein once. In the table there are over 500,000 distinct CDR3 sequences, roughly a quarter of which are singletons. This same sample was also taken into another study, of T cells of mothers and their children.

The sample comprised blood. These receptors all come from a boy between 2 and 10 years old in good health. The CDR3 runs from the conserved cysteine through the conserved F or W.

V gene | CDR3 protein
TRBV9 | CASKTTGGFGEQFF
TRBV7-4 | CASSFSPGTSAHKDDNEQFF
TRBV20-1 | CSALPGRGYSSYGYTF
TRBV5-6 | CASSSNRGPTSGRRYNEQFF
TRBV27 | CASSPQRAWQPQHF
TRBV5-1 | CASSFFGLAGDRTGELFF
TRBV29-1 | CSVVQTNEQFF
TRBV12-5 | CASGFDTVLSRETQYF
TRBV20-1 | CSAAGLDGTDTQYF
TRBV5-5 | CASSWLARPNTGELFF
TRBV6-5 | CASSYIGTGISGNTIYF
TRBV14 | CASSQPGQGKGGYTF
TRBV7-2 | CASSGRTSAYTGELFF
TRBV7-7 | CASSSGPRTGADTQYF
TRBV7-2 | CASSLFAGQGDNSPLHF